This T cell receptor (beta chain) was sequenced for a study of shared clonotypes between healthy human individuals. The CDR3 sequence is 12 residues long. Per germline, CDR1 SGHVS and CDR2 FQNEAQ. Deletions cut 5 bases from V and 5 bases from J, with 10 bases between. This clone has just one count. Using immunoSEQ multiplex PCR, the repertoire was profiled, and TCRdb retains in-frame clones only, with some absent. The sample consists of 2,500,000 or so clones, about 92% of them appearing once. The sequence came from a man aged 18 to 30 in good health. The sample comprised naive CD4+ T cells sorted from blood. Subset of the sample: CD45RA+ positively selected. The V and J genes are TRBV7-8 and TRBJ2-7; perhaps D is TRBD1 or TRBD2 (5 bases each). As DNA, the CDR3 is TGTGCCAGCAGCACTTGGGGGAACGAGCAGTACTTC. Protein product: CASSTWGNEQYF.